Below, 18 T cell receptor beta chains from the same sample are listed, as sequenced in a study of metastatic and nonmetastatic thyroid tumors (TCRdb year 2020). None of the patients had been given any treatment before thyroid surgery. Libraries came from PCR. These reads were obtained on an Illumina HiSeq 4000. The public reads were reanalyzed by TCRdb: fastp trimming at Q25, MiXCR alignment, in-frame beta chains only. This sample holds around 20,000 clones; over 15% were observed only once. Of the sample, less than 20% falls within the top ten clones. Sequencing used blood. Receptor source: a male donor with papillary thyroid cancer or a benign thyroid nodule (not recorded which). Some clones in this sample may be carry-over from other donors' samples.

This clone is termed medium-sized. The rearrangement joins TRBV11-2 to TRBJ2-7; D perhaps matches TRBD1 (6 bases). Germline values: CDR1 SGHAT, CDR2 FQNNGV. The V end lost 4 bases, the J end lost 3 bases, and 13 bases lay between the germline ends. The CDR3 totals 14 residues. The chain's CDR3 is CASSYRATGYEQYF. CDR3 sequence (DNA): TGTGCCAGCAGCTACAGGGCCACAGGCTACGAGCAGTACTTC.

This clone was seen many times. The gene calls are TRBV10-3 and TRBJ2-5, with 9 bases fitting TRBD2. J gave up 1 base and V 4 bases, and 7 bases lay outside the gene matches. There are 16 residues in the CDR3. CDR1 is ENHRY, CDR2 SYGVKD, per germline. CDR3 sequence: CAISGGTSSRQETQYF. The CDR3 DNA follows: TGTGCCATCAGTGGGGGGACTAGCAGTCGCCAAGAGACCCAGTACTTC.

This clone was counted at least ten times. The junction shows a germline mismatch at one end, possibly a read error. Different DNA sequences within this sample yield the same CDR3. The chain carries TRBV20-1 and TRBJ2-7, with D tentatively TRBD2 (5 bases). CDR1 is DFQATT, CDR2 SNEGSKA, per germline (reference sequence). The CDR3 totals 13 residues. CDR3 amino acids: CSASLILGDEQYF. The CDR3 region has the DNA TGCAGTGCTAGTCTTATCCTGGGAGACGAACAGTACTTC.

Only a few counts were recorded for this clone. The genes are TRBV6-2 or TRBV6-3 and TRBJ2-7, with a weak D call TRBD1 (6 bases). Germline V CDR1 and CDR2: MNHEY, SVGEGT. Trimming took off 1 base at V and 7 bases at J, with 14 bases between the two ends. This CDR3 spans 14 amino acids. DNA of the CDR3: TGTGCCAGCAGTTACTTCGACAGGTGGCTTGAGCAGTACTTC. Its translation: CASSYFDRWLEQYF.

About this clone itself: Because the CDR3 is missing its conserved closing phenylalanine or tryptophan, this is likely a read error. The genes are TRBV20-1 and TRBJ1-1; no definite D call. This CDR3 has 13 amino acids. With 3 bases removed from V and 3 bases from J, the gap between germline ends came to 11 bases. CDR1 and CDR2 from the germline V gene are DFQATT and SNEGSKA (reference sequence). The CDR3 DNA reads as TGCAGTGCTAGCGAGACTGGGGACACTGAAGCTTTCGTT. Translating it yields CSASETGDTEAFV.

By proportion, this clone is medium-sized (0.01 to 0.1%). This sequence joins TRBV10-3 and TRBJ1-1; 8 nucleotides line up with TRBD1. The CDR3 runs 12 residues. The junction had 3 bases not matched to a gene; V was cut back by 10 bases and J by 2 bases. Per germline, CDR1 ENHRY and CDR2 SYGVKD. The CDR3 bases are TGTGCCACAGGGGGCGCAAACACTGAAGCTTTCTTT. As protein: CATGGANTEAFF.

This clone was observed at least ten times. The gene calls are TRBV5-1 and TRBJ2-7; TRBD1 agrees at 10 bases. The CDR3 sequence is 15 residues long. Germline V gene lookup returns CDR1 SGHRS and CDR2 YFSETQ. The V segment lost 4 bases and the J segment 2 bases; nucleotides outside the gene matches: 6. CDR3 loop: CASSPAGTGAYEQYF. The CDR3 DNA sequence: TGCGCCAGCAGCCCGGCCGGGACAGGGGCCTACGAGCAGTACTTC.

This chain uses TRBV28 with TRBJ2-7, with TRBD2 matching over 11 bases. Germline V gene sequence: CDR1 MDHEN, CDR2 SYDVKM. The CDR3 consists of 15 residues. With V trimmed by 3 bases and J by 3 bases, 4 bases remained unmatched. CDR3 amino acids: CASSFTSGSGYEQYF. The DNA for the CDR3 is TGTGCCAGCAGTTTTACTAGCGGGAGTGGCTACGAGCAGTACTTC.

In this sample, this clone turned up many times. The gene calls are TRBV7-9 and TRBJ1-2; possibly TRBD1 for D (5 bases). V shed 5 bases and J shed 2 bases, with 18 bases lying between them. Germline CDR1 is SEHNR and CDR2 is FQNEAQ (reference sequence). This CDR3 has 16 residues. CDR3 bases: TGTGCCAGCAGCCCCTTTTTCGGGGCGCCCAACTATGGCTACACCTTC. Translated, it gives CASSPFFGAPNYGYTF.

In the case of this clone: One junction end disagrees with the germline gene, perhaps due to a read error. V is TRBV5-5 and J is TRBJ1-1; 8 nucleotides align to TRBD1. The CDR3 is 14 residues long. Per germline, CDR1 SGHKS and CDR2 YYEKEE (reference sequence). The CDR3 reads CSSSLETGVTEAFF. The DNA of the CDR3 is TGTTCCAGCAGCCTTGAGACAGGGGTGACTGAAGCTTTCTTT.

This clone was seen at least ten times. V gene TRBV12-3 or TRBV12-4 combines with J gene TRBJ1-5; tentative D call: TRBD1 (6 bases). The CDR3 spans 15 residues. The V end lost 3 bases, the J end lost 2 bases, and 11 bases lay between the germline ends. The CDR3 DNA follows: TGTGCCAGCAGTTTTGGGGGCGCGGGCAATCAGCCCCAGCATTTT. This codes for CASSFGGAGNQPQHF.

This clone was observed a few times. The gene calls are TRBV27 and TRBJ2-7, with 9 bases identical to TRBD2. This CDR3 has 15 amino acids. CDR1 and CDR2 (germline): MNHEY, SMNVEV (reference sequence). V dropped 6 bases and J dropped 5; count of bases not matched to a gene: 11. This CDR3 reads CASSPGLAGTHEQYF. Written as DNA, the CDR3 is TGTGCCAGCAGCCCGGGGCTAGCGGGGACCCACGAGCAGTACTTC.

In this sample, this clone turned up many times. The chain employs TRBV12-5 and TRBJ2-2, with TRBD1 identical over 11 bases. Germline V gene sequence: CDR1 LGHNT, CDR2 FRNRAP. V dropped 7 bases and J dropped 6; count of bases not matched to a gene: 7. The CDR3 loop spans 15 amino acids. The CDR3 sequence: CASAFGQGASGELFF. The CDR3, as DNA: TGTGCTAGTGCCTTCGGACAGGGGGCGTCCGGGGAGCTGTTTTTT.

This clone occurred many times. V is TRBV5-6 and J is TRBJ2-3; D might be TRBD2 (6 bases). V was shortened by 3 bases and J by 2 bases, with 10 bases between the two germline ends. Germline CDR1 is SGHDT and CDR2 is YYEEEE. CDR3 length equals 14 residues. In DNA form, the CDR3 reads TGTGCCAGCAGCTGGGAGGCAGCCACAGATACGCAGTATTTT. Amino acid sequence: CASSWEAATDTQYF.

This clone was seen repeatedly, ten times or more. The rearrangement links TRBV7-8 to TRBJ2-1; TRBD2 agrees at 10 bases. V lost 6 bases and J lost 2; bases outside the gene matches: 4. The CDR3 runs 15 residues. Per the germline V gene, CDR1 is SGHVS and CDR2 is FQNEAQ. CDR3 residues: CASSMGLATYNEQFF. The CDR3 region has the DNA TGTGCCAGCAGTATGGGACTAGCGACCTACAATGAGCAGTTCTTC.

This clone was counted ten times or more. This could be a read error, since a much larger clone is one nucleotide away. The rearrangement uses TRBV2 and TRBJ1-5; TRBD1 might be the D (5 bases). The length of the CDR3 is 13 residues. Between the trimmed V and J ends, which lost 4 bases and 4 bases, there was a span of 8 bases. The germline gives CDR1 SNHLY, CDR2 FYNNEI. CDR3 amino acids: CASSGGGNQPQHF. The CDR3 DNA reads TGTGCCAGCAGTGGGGGCGGGAATCAGCCCCAGCATTTT.

The table lists this clone with a count of one. V is TRBV5-1 and J is TRBJ2-2; 12 bases map to TRBD2. Germline CDR1 SGHRS, CDR2 YFSETQ. Trimming removed 4 bases from V and 6 bases from J; junction bases left unmatched: 7. CDR3 length: 16 amino acids. CDR3: CASSPLTSGSSGELFF. The CDR3 DNA is TGCGCCAGCAGCCCATTGACTAGCGGGAGTTCCGGGGAGCTGTTTTTT.

The chain employs TRBV27 and TRBJ2-7, with D possibly being TRBD1 or TRBD2 (6 bases each). The CDR3 is 14 amino acids. Trimming stripped 6 bases from V and 7 bases from J, with 19 bases between. In germline, CDR1 is MNHEY, CDR2 SMNVEV (reference sequence). DNA for the CDR3: TGTGCCAGCAGATCGTCCAAAACGGGGGCGGAGCAGTACTTC. This translates into CASRSSKTGAEQYF.